This paragraph reports one T cell receptor (beta chain). Its specificity is not known. The data originate from a study of T-cell memory formation after mild COVID-19. Unmatched junction bases numbered 9, after V lost 5 bases and J lost 5 bases. The germline gives CDR1 SEHNR, CDR2 FQNEAQ (reference sequence). CDR3 length: 16 residues. UMIs and sample barcodes were carried by the TCR alpha and TCR beta cDNA libraries that 5'RACE produced using constant-segment primers. TCRdb analysed the 5' RACE reads with MiXCR anew, one entry per CDR3 protein. The table has fewer than 350,000 distinct CDR3 sequences, roughly 8% seen once. General study results and limits: The finding that pre-infection memory included some responding clones suggested that cross-reactive memory joined.

The chain recombines TRBV7-9 with TRBJ2-2; the match to TRBD1 covers 9 bases. This clonotype originated in a man aged 18 to 35 who had mild COVID-19 (a few samples of this study predate the infection). Cell type and time point are not known. Sequencing was done on a sample of PBMCs or a T cell subset sorted from them (not recorded which). The CDR3 protein is CASSLSGQGYTGELFF. The DNA for the CDR3 is TGTGCCAGCAGCCTGTCGGGACAGGGCTATACCGGGGAGCTGTTTTTT.